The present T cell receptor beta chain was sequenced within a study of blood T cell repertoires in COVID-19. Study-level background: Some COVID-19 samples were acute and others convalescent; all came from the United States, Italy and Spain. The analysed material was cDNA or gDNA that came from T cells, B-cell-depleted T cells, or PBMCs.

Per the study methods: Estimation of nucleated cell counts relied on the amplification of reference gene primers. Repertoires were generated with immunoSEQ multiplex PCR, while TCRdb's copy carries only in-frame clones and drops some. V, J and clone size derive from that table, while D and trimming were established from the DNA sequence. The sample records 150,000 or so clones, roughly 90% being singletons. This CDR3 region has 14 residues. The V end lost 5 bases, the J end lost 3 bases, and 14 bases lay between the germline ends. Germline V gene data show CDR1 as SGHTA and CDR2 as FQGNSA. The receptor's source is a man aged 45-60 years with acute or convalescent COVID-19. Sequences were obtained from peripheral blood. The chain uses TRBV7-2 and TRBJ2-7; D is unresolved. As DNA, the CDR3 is TGTGCCAGCAGCGGCAGTCAAGTTGGCTACGAGCAGTACTTC. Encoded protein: CASSGSQVGYEQYF. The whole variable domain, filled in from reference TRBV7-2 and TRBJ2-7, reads GAGVSQSPSNKVTEKGKDVELRCDPISGHTALYWYRQSLGQGLEFLIYFQGNSAPDKSGLPSDRFSAERTGGSVSTLTIQRTQQEDSAVYLCASSGSQVGYEQYFGPGTRLTVT.